A single sample is the source of the 17 T cell receptor beta chains below, sequenced in a study of CD8+ T cells in alopecia areata. Sample treatment: oral pan-JAK inhibitor, 5-10 mg twice daily. After isolation, RNA underwent reverse transcription to generate cDNA as the sequencing template. Produced via immunoSEQ multiplex PCR; TCRdb's table is partial and in-frame only. The sample lists 200,000 to 250,000 clones; approximately 72% were seen once. Sequencing was performed on CD4+ T cells sorted from blood, taken at week 44, from a patient treated with tofacitinib. The source of these receptors is a human donor with alopecia areata.

V and J are TRBV7-2 and TRBJ1-5, with no clear D. V was clipped by 1 base and J by 1 base, with 11 bases between them. Germline V gene lookup returns CDR1 SGHTA and CDR2 FQGNSA. This CDR3 is 16 amino acids long. CDR3 sequence (DNA): TGTGCCAGCAGCTTAGGAACACGGGCAAGCAATCAGCCCCAGCATTTT. Translating it yields CASSLGTRASNQPQHF.

The sample holds one count of this clone. The CDR3 loop is CASSDNGPYEQYF. In nucleotides, the CDR3 is TGTGCCAGCAGTGACAACGGACCCTACGAGCAGTACTTC. This rearrangement joins TRBV25-1 to TRBJ2-7; D gene uncertain. Germline CDR1 MGHDK, CDR2 SYGVNS. V was shortened by 3 bases and J by 2 bases, with 8 bases between the two germline ends. The CDR3 is made up of 13 amino acids.

The rearrangement links TRBV29-1 to TRBJ1-4; D ambiguous. Trimming took 4 bases from V and 8 from J, leaving 20 bases between them. Germline CDR1 reads SQVTM; CDR2 reads ANQGSEA. There are 15 residues in the CDR3. CDR3 sequence reads: CSVAANKAQGEKLFF. In nucleotides, the CDR3 is TGCAGCGTTGCCGCTAACAAGGCTCAAGGGGAAAAACTGTTTTTT.

Notes on this clone: A read error may produce the germline difference seen at one junction end. The rearrangement joins TRBV2 to TRBJ1-1; 8 bases line up with TRBD1. The CDR3 consists of 12 residues. Germline values: CDR1 SNHLY, CDR2 FYNNEI. CDR3 residues: CASSEDEGQGVF. The CDR3 DNA sequence: TGTGCCAGCAGTGAGGACGAAGGACAGGGTGTTTTT.

This clone was found once. This sequence joins TRBV27 and TRBJ2-3; no clear D gene. Per the germline V gene, CDR1 is MNHEY and CDR2 is SMNVEV (reference sequence). Trimming shortened V by 4 bases and J by 3 bases, and 14 bases separated the two germline ends. The CDR3 has 15 residues. CDR3 DNA sequence: TGTGCCAGCAGTTCTGGCAGACTCCTGACAGATACGCAGTATTTT. Translation gives CASSSGRLLTDTQYF.

The chain combines TRBV2 with TRBJ2-7, with 7 bases matching TRBD1. CDR1 is SNHLY and CDR2 is FYNNEI in the germline V gene. The V and J ends lost 9 bases and 1 base, in that order; junction bases with no gene match: 6. The CDR3 covers 13 residues. The DNA for the CDR3 is TGTGCCAGTGCCCAGGGGGTTTCCTACGAGCAGTACTTC. Its translation is CASAQGVSYEQYF.

The genes are TRBV29-1 and TRBJ1-4; 7 bases match TRBD1. The germline gives CDR1 SQVTM, CDR2 ANQGSEA. This CDR3 has 14 residues. V lost 7 bases to trimming and J lost 0 bases; unmatched junction nucleotides: 5. The CDR3 here is CSGGTGATNEKLFF. The CDR3, as DNA: TGCAGCGGGGGAACAGGGGCAACTAATGAAAAACTGTTTTTT.

The J gene is TRBJ1-1, the V gene TRBV12-5, with TRBD1 matching over 7 bases. The germline V gene encodes CDR1 LGHNT and CDR2 FRNRAP. V lost 4 bases and J lost 1; bases outside the gene matches: 3. There are 14 residues in the CDR3. In DNA form, the CDR3 reads TGTGCTAGTGGTTCGGACAGGTCGAACACTGAAGCTTTCTTT. Protein sequence: CASGSDRSNTEAFF.

This clone is a singleton in its sample. The chain recombines TRBV7-6 with TRBJ2-5; TRBD2 matches 10 bases. V gave up 8 bases and J gave up 0 bases; unmatched junction bases: 9. CDR3 length: 16 residues. From germline, CDR1 is SGHVS and CDR2 FNYEAQ. CDR3 nucleotide sequence: TGTGCCAGCGTTGGGTCTAGCGGGGGCGACCAAGAGACCCAGTACTTC. It codes for CASVGSSGGDQETQYF.

This chain links TRBV11-2 with TRBJ2-7, with D possibly being TRBD2 (6 bases). The CDR3 has 13 residues. Trimming took off 5 bases at V and 6 bases at J, with 14 bases between the two ends. From germline, CDR1 is SGHAT and CDR2 FQNNGV. CDR3 region: CASSQRAGIEQYF. The CDR3 DNA reads as TGTGCCAGCAGCCAAAGGGCGGGGATCGAGCAGTACTTC. The complete variable domain, with remaining parts taken from reference TRBV11-2 and TRBJ2-7, reads EAGVAQSPRYKIIEKRQSVAFWCNPISGHATLYWYQQILGQGPKLLIQFQNNGVVDDSQLPKDRFSAERLKGVDSTLKIQPAKLEDSAVYLCASSQRAGIEQYFGPGTRLTVT.

This clone was observed a few times. This chain links TRBV27 with TRBJ2-6; D not resolved. The germline V and J ends were trimmed by 3 bases and 2 bases, with 8 bases remaining between them. Per the germline V gene, CDR1 is MNHEY and CDR2 is SMNVEV (reference sequence). CDR3 size: 15 residues. The CDR3 loop is CASSFRGPGANVLTF. CDR3 nucleotide sequence: TGTGCCAGCAGTTTTCGAGGTCCTGGGGCCAACGTCCTGACTTTC. The entire variable domain, with the rest obtained from reference TRBV27 and TRBJ2-6, is as follows: EAQVTQNPRYLITVTGKKLTVTCSQNMNHEYMSWYRQDPGLGLRQIYYSMNVEVTDKGDVPEGYKVSRKEKRNFPLILESPSPNQTSLYFCASSFRGPGANVLTFGAGSRLTVL.

The gene calls are TRBV30 and TRBJ2-7; 7 bases are a match to TRBD1. CDR1 and CDR2 from the germline V gene are GTSNPN and SVGIG (reference sequence). After removal of 1 base from V and 2 bases from J, the junction contained 8 bases not matched to a gene. This CDR3 is 15 amino acids long. The CDR3 DNA follows: TGTGCCTGGAGTGGACAGGGTTTTGGGACCTACGAGCAGTACTTC. Translation: CAWSGQGFGTYEQYF.

V usage is TRBV6-5 and J usage is TRBJ1-1; D may be TRBD1 (5 bases). Trimming removed 0 bases at V and 5 bases at J, with 16 bases between. Germline CDR1 is MNHEY and CDR2 is SVGAGI. The length of the CDR3 is 16 residues. CDR3 residues: CASSYSRGGAGTEAFF. In nucleotides, the CDR3 is TGTGCCAGCAGTTACTCTAGGGGAGGGGCAGGGACTGAAGCTTTCTTT.

This clone was recorded a few times. This chain joins TRBV28 and TRBJ1-3, with D hard to call. This CDR3 is built from 14 residues. Trimming stripped 2 bases from V and 2 bases from J, with 7 bases between. Germline-derived CDR1 and CDR2 are MDHEN and SYDVKM. The CDR3 is CASSLVQPGNTIYF. CDR3 bases: TGTGCCAGCAGTTTAGTGCAGCCTGGAAACACCATATATTTT.

This clone was counted once. V usage is TRBV11-2 and J usage is TRBJ2-1; tentatively, D is TRBD1 or TRBD2 (5 bases each). This CDR3 is 14 amino acids long. Trimming shortened V by 8 bases and J by 7 bases, and 18 bases separated the two germline ends. Germline V gene sequence: CDR1 SGHAT, CDR2 FQNNGV. The CDR3 DNA sequence: TGTGCCAGCCGTGAGGGACGCGAAAGGAATGAGCAGTTCTTC. Protein: CASREGRERNEQFF.

J is TRBJ1-2 and V is TRBV4-3, with a possible D match to TRBD1 (6 bases). CDR3 length: 15 residues. Germline CDR1 is LGHNA and CDR2 is YSLEER. Trimming left V 2 bases short and J 3 bases short, with 13 bases between. This CDR3 reads CASSQLQGGDYGYTF. DNA for the CDR3: TGCGCCAGCAGCCAACTACAGGGCGGTGACTATGGCTACACCTTC.

The chain joins TRBV29-1 to TRBJ2-4, with TRBD2 matching 11 bases. The ends lost 4 bases at V and 0 bases at J; junction bases unmatched: 5. In germline, CDR1 is SQVTM, CDR2 ANQGSEA. The CDR3 totals 16 residues. The CDR3 loop is CSVVRLAGLAKNIQYF. The CDR3 region has the DNA TGCAGCGTTGTCAGACTAGCGGGGCTAGCCAAAAACATTCAGTACTTC. The full variable domain, completed using reference TRBV29-1 and TRBJ2-4, is SAVISQKPSRDICQRGTSLTIQCQVDSQVTMMFWYRQQPGQSLTLIATANQGSEATYESGFVIDKFPISRPNLTFSTLTVSNMSPEDSSIYLCSVVRLAGLAKNIQYFGAGTRLSVL.